Listed below are T cell receptor beta chains from one sample, sequenced in a study of blood T cell repertoires in COVID-19. The method was immunoSEQ multiplex PCR; TCRdb's version includes in-frame clones alone and lacks a portion of them. The sample carries fewer than 250,000 clones, roughly four fifths recorded once. The sequenced sample consisted of peripheral blood. These receptors were taken from a man in his fifties with acute or convalescent COVID-19. The CDR3 runs from the conserved cysteine through the conserved F or W. A D gene is named only where the DNA matches it firmly. Clone size appears in some rows only: once, few, many, or a class for an expanded clone.

d_gene | abundance | j_gene | v_gene | CDR3aa | CDR3nt
NA | NA | TRBJ1-6 | TRBV6-5 | CASTPRDGNSPLHF | TGTGCCAGCACCCCTCGTGACGGGAATTCACCCCTCCACTTT
NA | NA | TRBJ2-6 | TRBV19 | CASKGGNSGANVLTF | TGTGCCAGTAAGGGGGGGAACTCTGGGGCCAACGTCCTGACTTTC
NA | NA | TRBJ2-7 | TRBV4-1 | CASSPSFTVSYEQYF | TGCGCCAGCAGCCCCTCGTTTACGGTCTCCTACGAGCAGTACTTC
TRBD1 | NA | TRBJ1-6 | TRBV19 | CASSISRGQGHLYVGSPLHF | TGTGCCAGTAGTATAAGTCGGGGACAGGGGCACCTATATGTCGGCTCACCCCTCCACTTT
NA | NA | TRBJ2-7 | TRBV5-8 | CASRALQAF | TGTGCCAGCAGAGCCCTTCAGGCCTTC
TRBD1 | few | TRBJ1-4 | TRBV5-1 | CASSLTGGNEKLFF | TGCGCCAGCAGCTTGACAGGGGGTAATGAAAAACTGTTTTTT
TRBD2 | NA | TRBJ2-7 | TRBV19 | CASSLYSGSRYEQYF | TGTGCCAGTAGTTTGTATAGCGGGAGTAGGTACGAGCAGTACTTC
TRBD2 | NA | TRBJ2-4 | TRBV12-5 | CASGSGGGANIQYF | TGTGCTAGTGGTAGCGGGGGGGGCGCAAACATTCAGTACTTC
NA | NA | TRBJ1-4 | TRBV19 | CASSSAVTSNEKLFF | TGTGCCAGTAGTTCGGCGGTCACCAGTAATGAAAAACTGTTTTTT
NA | NA | TRBJ1-3 | TRBV12-3/TRBV12-4 | CASSRDPEGTIYF | TGTGCCAGCAGCCGGGACCCGGAGGGCACCATATATTTT
TRBD2 | few | TRBJ2-7 | TRBV30 | CACGRGSEQYF | TGTGCCTGCGGGAGGGGTAGTGAGCAGTACTTC
NA | NA | TRBJ1-3 | TRBV3-1/TRBV3-2 | CASSSTGVSGNTIYF | TGTGCCAGCAGCTCGACCGGAGTCTCTGGAAACACCATATATTTT
NA | NA | TRBJ1-5 | TRBV18 | CASSPGADQPQHF | TGTGCCAGCTCGCCCGGTGCGGATCAGCCCCAGCATTTT
TRBD1 | NA | TRBJ1-2 | TRBV6-1 | CASSEGQPQF | TGTGCCAGCAGTGAGGGACAGCCCCAATTC